Sequencing of this TCR beta chain was carried out in a study of T cells in tuberculosis. Trimming left V 0 bases short and J 8 bases short, with 16 bases between. Germline values: CDR1 SGHNT, CDR2 YYREEE (reference sequence). The CDR3 extends over 15 amino acids. The repertoire was sequenced with immunoSEQ multiplex PCR; TCRdb's copy has only in-frame clones and lacks some. The sample lists about 34,000 clones, more than 85% occurring once. At study entry, adolescents had tuberculin skin tests and IGRA screening. Sequencing was done on a sample of PBMCs. The TCR sequence derives from a donor aged 5 to 30 with latent tuberculosis or without tuberculosis infection. The chain is built from TRBV5-4 and TRBJ2-3; D possibly corresponds to TRBD2 (6 bases). This CDR3 reads CASSLGSAGRGTQYF. The DNA for the CDR3 is TGTGCCAGCAGCTTGGGATCCGCGGGGCGGGGTACGCAGTATTTT. The complete variable domain, with remaining parts taken from reference TRBV5-4 and TRBJ2-3, reads ETGVTQSPTHLIKTRGQQVTLRCSSQSGHNTVSWYQQALGQGPQFIFQYYREEENGRGNFPPRFSGLQFPNYSSELNVNALELDDSALYLCASSLGSAGRGTQYFGPGTRLTVL.